These 20 T cell receptor beta chains originate from one sample sequenced in a study of molecular identifiers for immune sequencing clone quantification. TCRdb re-called the PCR reads with MiXCR, one entry per CDR3 protein. The sample contains around 300,000 distinct CDR3 sequences, roughly a quarter of which appear only once. The source material was naive CD8+ T cells from blood, with Jurkat cell RNA spiked in. Subset specified: FACS-sorted CD8+CD4-CCR7+CD45RA+ naive T cells. The receptors come from a human donor in good health. Some libraries in this study had Jurkat cell RNA spiked in.

This clonotype was recorded a few times. This chain joins TRBV19 and TRBJ2-7; TRBD2 is a possible D gene (6 bases). V dropped 8 bases and J dropped 2 bases, with 13 bases sitting between them. Germline V gene sequence: CDR1 LNHDA, CDR2 SQIVND (reference sequence). The CDR3 has 13 amino acids. CDR3 nucleotides: TGTGCCAGTCTAGCGCCGGAGACCTACGAGCAGTACTTC. Its protein is CASLAPETYEQYF.

A note on this clonotype: With a much larger clone just one base away, this may be a read error. The chain has TRBV9 and TRBJ2-2; 13 positions agree with TRBD2. CDR1 and CDR2 (germline): SGDLS, YYNGEE. J lost 6 bases, V lost 3 bases, and 5 bases had no gene match. The CDR3 totals 16 residues. CDR3 amino acids: CASSAGLAGDPGELFF. CDR3 coding DNA: TGTGCCAGCAGCGCTGGACTAGCGGGAGACCCCGGGGAGCTGTTTTTT.

This rearrangement joins TRBV5-5 to TRBJ2-1; D may match TRBD1 or TRBD2 (6 bases each). The CDR3 runs 15 residues. From germline, CDR1 is SGHKS and CDR2 YYEKEE (reference sequence). V was shortened by 0 bases and J by 6 bases, with 13 bases between the two germline ends. Here the CDR3 reads CASSLEGWGANEQFF. CDR3 bases: TGTGCCAGCAGCTTGGAGGGCTGGGGGGCCAATGAGCAGTTCTTC.

This clonotype was recorded at least ten times. The chain carries TRBV11-2 and TRBJ2-3, with D maybe TRBD1 (5 bases). The V gene's germline CDR1 is SGHAT and CDR2 FQNNGV. Trimming took 3 bases from V and 1 from J, leaving 11 bases between them. The CDR3 sequence is 15 residues long. The CDR3 DNA reads as TGTGCCAGCAGCTTGGAGCCCAGGGGCACAGATACGCAGTATTTT. It specifies CASSLEPRGTDTQYF.

This clonotype was observed many times. V is TRBV7-6 and J is TRBJ1-3; tentatively, D is TRBD1 (5 bases). Trimming took 1 base from V and 2 from J, leaving 6 bases between them. Germline lookup yields CDR1 SGHVS and CDR2 FNYEAQ. This CDR3 spans 14 amino acids. CDR3 amino acids: CASSLGGTGNTIYF. Written as DNA, the CDR3 is TGTGCCAGCAGCTTAGGGGGCACTGGAAACACCATATATTTT.

This clonotype was seen ten or more times. The chain uses TRBV20-1 and TRBJ2-1, with D unresolved. The CDR3 extends over 11 amino acids. Germline V gene lookup returns CDR1 DFQATT and CDR2 SNEGSKA (reference sequence). V was cut by 0 bases and J by 10 bases, with 7 bases left in between. CDR3 amino acids: CSARDTREQFF. Here the CDR3 DNA reads TGCAGTGCTAGAGATACAAGGGAGCAGTTCTTC.

This clonotype came up a few times. This chain uses TRBV4-2 with TRBJ2-7; D remains unclear. V was pared by 2 bases and J by 0 bases, with 11 bases between. The CDR3 covers 15 residues. From germline, CDR1 is LGHNA and CDR2 YNFKEQ. DNA for the CDR3: TGTGCCAGCAGCCAACAGAGGCCCAACTCCTACGAGCAGTACTTC. Amino acids: CASSQQRPNSYEQYF.

The chain links TRBV7-6 to TRBJ2-2; 9 positions agree with TRBD1. CDR1 and CDR2 (germline): SGHVS, FNYEAQ. V was clipped by 5 bases and J by 6 bases; unmatched bases: 22. The CDR3 runs to 20 residues. CDR3 coding DNA: TGTGCCAGCAGCGACCCAATTCAGCCGGGACAGGGCGGGTTGGCCGGGGAGCTGTTTTTT. Amino acids: CASSDPIQPGQGGLAGELFF.

The rearrangement joins TRBV29-1 to TRBJ2-4, with unresolved D. The germline V gene encodes CDR1 SQVTM and CDR2 ANQGSEA. This CDR3 has 15 amino acids. V was trimmed by 0 bases and J by 0 bases, leaving 9 bases between them. The CDR3 DNA is TGCAGCGTTGAAGACCGGGTGTTAGCCAAAAACATTCAGTACTTC. It yields the protein CSVEDRVLAKNIQYF. Drawing the rest from reference TRBV29-1 and TRBJ2-4, the complete variable domain is SAVISQKPSRDICQRGTSLTIQCQVDSQVTMMFWYRQQPGQSLTLIATANQGSEATYESGFVIDKFPISRPNLTFSTLTVSNMSPEDSSIYLCSVEDRVLAKNIQYFGAGTRLSVL.

Comments on this clonotype: This may be a read error: a much more frequent sequence differs by one nucleotide. The chain carries TRBV7-9 and TRBJ2-2; a weak D match, TRBD1 (5 bases). The CDR3 totals 14 residues. Germline lookup yields CDR1 SEHNR and CDR2 FQNEAQ (reference sequence). Here the CDR3 reads CVTKHQGNTGELFF. The CDR3 bases are TGTGTCACCAAACACCAGGGAAACACCGGGGAGCTGTTTTTT.

The chain links TRBV7-6 to TRBJ2-1, with TRBD2 matching 11 bases. The CDR3 runs 16 residues. V dropped 5 bases and J dropped 7; count of bases not matched to a gene: 10. Germline CDR1 SGHVS, CDR2 FNYEAQ. CDR3 amino acids: CASSPPSSGGWNEQFF. Here the CDR3 DNA reads TGTGCCAGCAGCCCTCCGTCTAGCGGGGGGTGGAATGAGCAGTTCTTC.

This clonotype has ten or more counts. The chain uses TRBV4-2 and TRBJ2-3; D call uncertain. V shed 3 bases and J shed 4 bases, with 11 bases lying between them. Germline V gives CDR1 LGHNA, CDR2 YNFKEQ. The CDR3 has 14 residues. The CDR3 region is CASSHLYPADTQYF. CDR3 DNA: TGTGCCAGCAGCCACCTGTATCCAGCAGATACGCAGTATTTT.

This chain links TRBV6-6 with TRBJ1-1; TRBD1 matches at 7 bases. CDR1 and CDR2 (germline): MNHNY, SVGAGI (reference sequence). The CDR3 sequence is 14 residues long. Trimming removed 7 bases from V and 2 bases from J; junction bases left unmatched: 7. The CDR3 reads CASTYRGPNTEAFF. The CDR3 DNA is TGTGCCAGCACCTACAGGGGACCTAACACTGAAGCTTTCTTT.

This clonotype has more than one count but fewer than ten. This chain connects TRBV25-1 to TRBJ1-1, with TRBD1 as a possible D gene (5 bases). V lost 3 bases to trimming and J lost 5 bases, with 10 bases between them. CDR3 length: 13 amino acids. Germline V gene data show CDR1 as MGHDK and CDR2 as SYGVNS. The CDR3 DNA reads as TGTGCCAGCAGTGAGCAGGGTGATACTGAAGCTTTCTTT. Protein: CASSEQGDTEAFF.

A remark on this clonotype: Possible read error: a much larger clone is one base away. This chain links TRBV12-3 or TRBV12-4 with TRBJ1-5; no definite D call. V was clipped by 8 bases and J by 1 base, with 12 bases between them. This CDR3 is built from 14 residues. The CDR3 loop reads CASGPTWSNQPQHF. The CDR3 coding sequence is TGTGCCAGCGGTCCAACCTGGAGCAATCAGCCCCAGCATTTT.

Concerning this clonotype itself: A much larger clone is a single base away; this may be a read error. The CDR3 carries no conserved terminal phenylalanine or tryptophan, so it likely arises from a read error. The V call is TRBV4-2, the J call TRBJ1-5; D is ambiguous. The CDR3 has 16 residues. Trimming shortened V by 0 bases and J by 6 bases, and 15 bases separated the two germline ends. CDR1 LGHNA and CDR2 YNFKEQ come from the germline V gene. The CDR3 nucleotides are TGTGCCAGCAGCCAAGATGGGCAGGACGGCGGTCAGCCCCAGCATTCT. It encodes CASSQDGQDGGQPQHS.

This clonotype was observed a handful of times. This chain connects TRBV27 to TRBJ1-5; possibly TRBD1 for D (6 bases). Looked up from germline, CDR1 is MNHEY and CDR2 is SMNVEV (reference sequence). Trimming shortened V by 1 base and J by 3 bases, and 10 bases separated the two germline ends. This CDR3 contains 15 residues. CDR3: CASSLLSGDNQPQHF. DNA for the CDR3: TGTGCCAGCAGTTTATTGTCAGGGGACAATCAGCCCCAGCATTTT.

V and J are TRBV11-1 and TRBJ2-7; 7 bases align to TRBD1. V was pared by 0 bases and J by 2 bases, with 7 bases of the junction left unmatched. The germline V gene encodes CDR1 SGHAT and CDR2 FQDESV (reference sequence). This CDR3 contains 16 residues. The CDR3, as DNA: TGTGCCAGCAGCTTAGCGCCCACAGGGGACGCCTACGAGCAGTACTTC. This codes for CASSLAPTGDAYEQYF. The variable domain in full, completed from reference TRBV11-1 and TRBJ2-7, reads EAEVAQSPRYKITEKSQAVAFWCDPISGHATLYWYRQILGQGPELLVQFQDESVVDDSQLPKDRFSAERLKGVDSTLKIQPAELGDSAMYLCASSLAPTGDAYEQYFGPGTRLTVT.

Many counts were recorded for this clonotype. The chain uses TRBV2 and TRBJ1-2; the D gene is possibly TRBD1 (5 bases). Trimming cost V 10 bases and J 8 bases, with 17 bases left between them. The CDR3 length is 12 residues. Germline assignment: CDR1 SNHLY and CDR2 FYNNEI. The CDR3 here is CATFDSREGYTF. CDR3 nucleotides: TGTGCCACCTTCGACAGTCGTGAGGGCTACACCTTC.

The chain combines TRBV28 with TRBJ2-2; 7 nucleotides align to TRBD2. The ends lost 1 base at V and 0 bases at J; junction bases unmatched: 2. The CDR3 length is 16 residues. The germline gives CDR1 MDHEN, CDR2 SYDVKM. CDR3 region: CASSLSGLANTGELFF. The CDR3, as DNA: TGTGCCAGCAGTTTATCCGGACTAGCGAACACCGGGGAGCTGTTTTTT. The complete variable domain, with remaining parts taken from reference TRBV28 and TRBJ2-2, reads DVKVTQSSRYLVKRTGEKVFLECVQDMDHENMFWYRQDPGLGLRLIYFSYDVKMKEKGDIPEGYSVSREKKERFSLILESASTNQTSMYLCASSLSGLANTGELFFGEGSRLTVL.